The clone carrying this T cell receptor (beta chain) showed up just a few times. Seattle participants joined during active infection and were tracked over time. The sample originates from a study of blood T cell repertoires in COVID-19. On the study more broadly: Samples taken during acute and convalescent COVID-19 were collected in the United States, Italy and Spain. Sources were T cells, B-cell-depleted T cells, or PBMCs; the material itself was cDNA or gDNA.

As processed by the authors: Cell counts per sample came from amplifying reference gene primers. Libraries were prepared by immunoSEQ multiplex PCR; TCRdb keeps only in-frame clonotypes and omits some of them. V and J calls and clone size follow that table, whereas D and trimming were derived from the DNA. This sample has 300,000 to 350,000 clones, with more than 75% found just once. Between the trimmed V and J ends, which lost 4 bases and 6 bases, there was a span of 19 bases. The CDR3 covers 16 residues. Germline CDR1 reads MNHEY; CDR2 reads SVGAGI. The receptor was isolated from a woman in her forties or fifties with COVID-19, enrolled during active disease. The chain links TRBV6-5 to TRBJ1-5, with TRBD1 as a possible D gene (6 bases). The sequenced sample was peripheral blood. CDR3 protein: CASSLQGFYSSQPQHF. CDR3 DNA: TGTGCCAGCAGTTTACAGGGATTCTATTCGAGTCAGCCCCAGCATTTT.